The clone carrying this T cell receptor beta chain was detected many times. TCR beta CDR3 regions were amplified from RNA. The HTBI primer set was used in a first-round RT-PCR of the TCR CDR3. Each CDR3 protein gets one entry after TCRdb re-called the multiplex PCR reads with MiXCR. The sample holds about 600,000 distinct CDR3 sequences, 14% seen once. These data belong to a study of T cells in Graves' hyperthyroidism and ophthalmopathy. Trimming at V came to 1 base and at J to 4 bases, leaving 4 bases not matched to a gene. The CDR3 has 15 amino acids. Germline CDR1 LGHDT, CDR2 YNNKEL (reference sequence).

The receptor's source is a woman younger than 35 with Graves' ophthalmopathy. Sequencing was performed on blood. This chain links TRBV3-1 with TRBJ1-3, with 7 bases that match TRBD1. CDR3 coding DNA: TGTGCCAGCAGCCAAGTGACAGGGATAGGAAACACCATATATTTT. It specifies CASSQVTGIGNTIYF. The full variable domain, its missing parts supplied by reference TRBV3-1 and TRBJ1-3, is DTAVSQTPKYLVTQMGNDKSIKCEQNLGHDTMYWYKQDSKKFLKIMFSYNNKELIINETVPNRFSPKSPDKAHLNLHINSLELGDSAVYFCASSQVTGIGNTIYFGEGSWLTVV.